This TCR beta chain was retrieved from a study of PD-1 blockade in mismatch repair-deficient tumors. Study context: Patients had over ten mismatch repair-deficient cancer types and were previously treated and progressing.

Profiled with immunoSEQ multiplex PCR; TCRdb holds only in-frame clones, not every one. Here the sample spans roughly 130,000 clones, around nine tenths being singletons. Sequenced here: peripheral blood, sampled approximately 73 weeks after starting pembrolizumab. The TCR sequence derives from an adult with mismatch repair-deficient cancer.

The CDR3, as DNA: TGCGCCAGCAGCTTGGTCGAGGGGCACGATCCTCCTCCATACGAGCAGTACTTC. Its protein is CASSLVEGHDPPPYEQYF. The V gene is TRBV5-1, the J gene TRBJ2-7, with D possibly called TRBD1 or TRBD2 (5 bases each). Looked up from germline, CDR1 is SGHRS and CDR2 is YFSETQ. The CDR3 has 18 amino acids. V gave up 0 bases and J gave up 4 bases, with 23 bases separating them.